Sequencing of this T cell receptor beta chain was carried out in a study of cytomegalovirus exposure and HLA in healthy donors. Study information: The Caucasian-associated ancestry cluster held 65% to 90% of a few hundred genotyped donors. Whole-study results and caveats: Versus the approximately 700-donor mean, an Asian-associated ancestry cluster reportedly showed fewer N-insertions in a later analysis. HLA-A and HLA-B allele assignments for most subjects were reportedly predicted accurately using TCR beta sequences. The later analysis indicated that the majority of CMV-associated TCR beta chains appeared HLA-restricted.

PCR primers comprised 60 Vbeta and 13 Jbeta primers. Generated by immunoSEQ multiplex PCR, the TCRdb table keeps only in-frame clones and is missing some. The data hold 42,000 or so clones, with approximately 55% observed a single time. The germline CDR1 and CDR2 sequences are MNHEY and SMNVEV (reference sequence). V dropped 2 bases and J dropped 3; count of bases not matched to a gene: 9. The CDR3 contains 16 residues. With regard to this clone: The antigen is not known.

This TCR came from a human donor in good health. The chain uses TRBV27 and TRBJ2-7; 8 nucleotides line up with TRBD2. Sequencing was performed on PBMCs. CDR3 sequence: CASSLLASSGLYEQYF. The CDR3 region has the DNA TGTGCCAGCAGTTTACTGGCGTCTAGCGGGCTCTACGAGCAGTACTTC.